These 22 T cell receptor beta chains came from one sample sequenced in a study of lymphopenia after photon versus proton radiotherapy. The protocol was immunoSEQ multiplex PCR, while the TCRdb copy is restricted to in-frame clones and leaves out a portion. There are 25,000 to 35,000 clones in the sample; roughly 90% occur only once, and about 6.6% lies in the top ten. The material sequenced was peripheral blood, taken from a patient treated with photon-based radiotherapy. The receptor set was obtained from a woman aged 45 to 65 with pancreatic cancer.

In DNA, the CDR3 is TGTGCCAGCAGCCCACAAAATACGCAGTATTTT. This encodes CASSPQNTQYF. The chain is built from TRBV7-9 and TRBJ2-3, with D hard to call. The CDR3 is 11 amino acids. Per germline, CDR1 SEHNR and CDR2 FQNEAQ (reference sequence). With 5 bases removed from V and 7 bases from J, the gap between germline ends came to 7 bases.

This chain joins TRBV28 and TRBJ1-5; TRBD1 aligns across 10 bases. Germline V lookup: CDR1 MDHEN, CDR2 SYDVKM. With V trimmed by 6 bases and J by 5 bases, 7 bases remained unmatched. This CDR3 has 15 residues. CDR3 sequence: CASRGGQGPYQPQHF. DNA of the CDR3: TGTGCCAGCAGGGGGGGACAGGGGCCCTATCAGCCCCAGCATTTT. Variable domain in full (rest from reference TRBV28 and TRBJ1-5): DVKVTQSSRYLVKRTGEKVFLECVQDMDHENMFWYRQDPGLGLRLIYFSYDVKMKEKGDIPEGYSVSREKKERFSLILESASTNQTSMYLCASRGGQGPYQPQHFGDGTRLSIL.

V usage is TRBV19 and J usage is TRBJ1-1, with a tentative D call TRBD1 (5 bases). The CDR3 sequence is 13 residues long. V lost 11 bases, J lost 0 bases, and 13 bases lay in between. Germline-derived CDR1 and CDR2 are LNHDA and SQIVND (reference sequence). In DNA form, the CDR3 reads TGTGCCTCCCTGGGGGGGTTGAACACTGAAGCTTTCTTT. Protein product: CASLGGLNTEAFF.

The CDR3 DNA sequence: TGCGCCAGCAGCCAAGATTCTAGCGGGGGATACAATGAGCAGTTCTTC. It translates to CASSQDSSGGYNEQFF. J is TRBJ2-1 and V is TRBV4-3; TRBD2 aligns across 10 bases. The CDR3 loop spans 16 amino acids. Germline V gene lookup returns CDR1 LGHNA and CDR2 YSLEER. Germline trimming cut 0 bases from V and 4 bases from J; bases unmatched to any gene: 3.

The chain carries TRBV19 and TRBJ2-5; D may be TRBD1 (7 bases). Germline-derived CDR1 and CDR2 are LNHDA and SQIVND (reference sequence). The ends were cut back, 9 bases at V and 1 base at J, with 21 bases in the middle. CDR3 size: 16 residues. CDR3: CASTPRGRGAQETQYF. DNA for the CDR3: TGTGCCAGCACCCCTAGGGGGCGGGGAGCCCAAGAGACCCAGTACTTC.

The rearrangement links TRBV6-1 to TRBJ1-1; D perhaps matches TRBD1 (5 bases). Trimming pared 11 bases from V and 0 bases from J, leaving 13 bases between. The CDR3 is 13 residues long. Germline V gene lookup returns CDR1 MNHNS and CDR2 SASEGT. The CDR3 sequence: CAGSAGMNTEAFF. DNA of the CDR3: TGTGCCGGGTCAGCAGGGATGAACACTGAAGCTTTCTTT.

V and J are TRBV19 and TRBJ2-7, with 9 nucleotides matching TRBD1. Trimming took 6 bases from V and 5 from J; bases not matched to a gene: 11. This CDR3 spans 15 amino acids. The V gene's germline CDR1 is LNHDA and CDR2 SQIVND (reference sequence). DNA for the CDR3: TGTGCCAGTAGCTGGACCGGGACAGGGAAGAACGAGCAGTACTTC. Protein product: CASSWTGTGKNEQYF.

The V call is TRBV6-6, the J call TRBJ2-5, with no clear D. The V gene's germline CDR1 is MNHNY and CDR2 SVGAGI (reference sequence). CDR3 length equals 13 residues. Trimming stripped 3 bases from V and 1 base from J, with 6 bases between. CDR3 bases: TGTGCCAGCAGTTATTCCACCCAAGAGACCCAGTACTTC. As protein: CASSYSTQETQYF.

The rearrangement uses TRBV9 and TRBJ2-1; perhaps D is TRBD1 or TRBD2 (6 bases each). Trimming took off 0 bases at V and 6 bases at J, with 13 bases between the two ends. Germline assignment: CDR1 SGDLS and CDR2 YYNGEE. This CDR3 contains 15 residues. The CDR3 sequence: CASSVEGGVGNEQFF. CDR3 bases: TGTGCCAGCAGCGTAGAGGGGGGAGTCGGCAATGAGCAGTTCTTC.

The chain joins TRBV7-2 to TRBJ2-5; D might be TRBD1 (5 bases). Germline V lookup: CDR1 SGHTA, CDR2 FQGNSA. The CDR3 is made up of 13 amino acids. V dropped 1 base and J dropped 5 bases, with 8 bases sitting between them. The CDR3 loop reads CASSLGRVETQYF. In DNA form, the CDR3 reads TGTGCCAGCAGCTTAGGCAGGGTGGAGACCCAGTACTTC.

The chain uses TRBV7-2 and TRBJ1-2; 7 bases map to TRBD1. With 5 bases clipped from V and 8 bases from J, the junction kept 11 bases outside the gene matches. The CDR3 is 14 amino acids. The germline gives CDR1 SGHTA, CDR2 FQGNSA. This chain's CDR3 is CASSPELTGDGYTF. Here the CDR3 DNA reads TGTGCCAGCAGCCCGGAACTCACAGGGGACGGCTACACCTTC. The full variable domain, with the rest looked up from reference TRBV7-2 and TRBJ1-2, is GAGVSQSPSNKVTEKGKDVELRCDPISGHTALYWYRQSLGQGLEFLIYFQGNSAPDKSGLPSDRFSAERTGGSVSTLTIQRTQQEDSAVYLCASSPELTGDGYTFGSGTRLTVV.

The chain joins TRBV7-8 to TRBJ2-3; D is perhaps TRBD1 or TRBD2 (5 bases each). Germline CDR1 is SGHVS and CDR2 is FQNEAQ. The CDR3 has 14 amino acids. Trimming took off 1 base at V and 3 bases at J, with 8 bases between the two ends. The CDR3 region is CASSLGWGTDTQYF. The CDR3 DNA reads TGTGCCAGCAGCTTAGGGTGGGGGACAGATACGCAGTATTTT.

This rearrangement joins TRBV7-3 to TRBJ2-5, with D possibly being TRBD2 (5 bases). The CDR3 loop spans 14 amino acids. The germline V gene encodes CDR1 SGHTA and CDR2 FQGTGA. Trimming took off 4 bases at V and 0 bases at J, with 9 bases between the two ends. CDR3 residues: CASSSTGNQETQYF. CDR3 DNA sequence: TGTGCCAGCAGCTCGACCGGGAACCAAGAGACCCAGTACTTC. Complete variable domain (other parts from reference TRBV7-3 and TRBJ2-5): GAGVSQTPSNKVTEKGKYVELRCDPISGHTALYWYRQSLGQGPEFLIYFQGTGAADDSGLPNDRFFAVRPEGSVSTLKIQRTERGDSAVYLCASSSTGNQETQYFGPGTRLLVL.

The chain couples TRBV29-1 to TRBJ2-7, with D unresolved. Trimming pared 2 bases from V and 0 bases from J, leaving 11 bases between. There are 14 residues in the CDR3. Germline loops: CDR1 SQVTM, CDR2 ANQGSEA. For the CDR3, the DNA is TGCAGCGTTGAAAGTAACGGAAACTCCTACGAGCAGTACTTC. This gives the protein CSVESNGNSYEQYF.

The rearrangement uses TRBV27 and TRBJ2-7, with 7 bases fitting TRBD1. J lost 4 bases, V lost 9 bases, and 12 bases had no gene match. The CDR3 sequence is 14 residues long. Germline CDR1 reads MNHEY; CDR2 reads SMNVEV (reference sequence). The CDR3 region is CARGAGTAVYEQYF. CDR3 bases: TGTGCCAGGGGTGCCGGGACAGCGGTTTACGAGCAGTACTTC.

V usage is TRBV7-2 and J usage is TRBJ2-7; D remains unclear. CDR3 size: 12 residues. Trimming took 5 bases from V and 3 from J, leaving 8 bases between them. Germline assignment: CDR1 SGHTA and CDR2 FQGNSA. CDR3 coding DNA: TGTGCCAGCAGCCCAGCCCTCTACGAGCAGTACTTC. Protein product: CASSPALYEQYF.

This chain uses TRBV30 with TRBJ1-5, with TRBD1 identical over 7 bases. Germline V gene sequence: CDR1 GTSNPN, CDR2 SVGIG (reference sequence). There are 15 residues in the CDR3. The V segment lost 2 bases and the J segment 6 bases; nucleotides outside the gene matches: 10. This chain's CDR3 is CAWSPRGGRGQPQHF. CDR3 DNA: TGTGCCTGGAGTCCCAGGGGGGGGAGGGGTCAGCCCCAGCATTTT.

This chain joins TRBV5-4 and TRBJ2-5, with D perhaps being TRBD1 or TRBD2 (6 bases each). Germline-derived CDR1 and CDR2 are SGHNT and YYREEE (reference sequence). The V end was cut by 1 base, the J end by 4 bases, with 8 bases between. The CDR3 runs 13 residues. CDR3 in amino acids: CASSLKGGETQYF. As DNA, the CDR3 is TGTGCCAGCAGCTTGAAGGGGGGAGAGACCCAGTACTTC.

The chain combines TRBV28 with TRBJ2-7, with D hard to call. V was shortened by 5 bases and J by 6 bases, with 14 bases between the two germline ends. The CDR3 is 13 residues long. Germline CDR1 and CDR2: MDHEN and SYDVKM. CDR3 protein: CASSPRLGPEQYF. The CDR3 bases are TGTGCCAGCAGTCCTCGTCTGGGCCCCGAGCAGTACTTC.

The chain joins TRBV7-9 to TRBJ2-1, with 7 bases fitting TRBD1. The CDR3 consists of 16 residues. Germline values: CDR1 SEHNR, CDR2 FQNEAQ (reference sequence). V shed 0 bases and J 5 bases; nucleotides not matched to a gene: 7. CDR3 sequence (DNA): TGTGCCAGCAGCTTAGCCGGGACAGACCCGAACAATGAGCAGTTCTTC. Translated, it gives CASSLAGTDPNNEQFF.

V and J are TRBV7-2 and TRBJ1-5; weak D call: TRBD1 (5 bases). Trimming pared 5 bases from V and 6 bases from J, leaving 11 bases between. CDR1 SGHTA and CDR2 FQGNSA come from the germline V gene. The CDR3 spans 13 residues. Here the CDR3 reads CASSPLGRQPQHF. In DNA, the CDR3 is TGTGCCAGCAGCCCCCTGGGGCGTCAGCCCCAGCATTTT.

The table lists this clone with a count of one. This rearrangement joins TRBV11-2 to TRBJ2-3; possible D gene TRBD2, 6 bases. The CDR3 runs 12 residues. V gave up 9 bases and J gave up 5 bases, with 12 bases separating them. Germline lookup yields CDR1 SGHAT and CDR2 FQNNGV. In DNA form, the CDR3 reads TGTGCCAGTCGGGGGATGGGAGATACGCAGTATTTT. It encodes CASRGMGDTQYF.